This TCR beta chain was found in a study of cytomegalovirus exposure and HLA in healthy donors. Study at large: Of around 400 genotyped donors, more than 65% grouped in the Caucasian-associated ancestry cluster. Study results and limitations: The study put 150 to 200 TCR beta chains on its list as cytomegalovirus-associated. The authors later found TCR association rates varying by HLA locus, with DRB1 most and HLA-C fewest.

This clone was counted a few times. Its antigen remains unknown. The PCR was carried out with 60 Vbeta primers and 13 Jbeta primers. Produced via immunoSEQ multiplex PCR; TCRdb's table is partial and in-frame only. The profile shows around 150,000 clones, roughly four fifths of them singletons. The clonotype was recovered from a man under 40 in good health and CMV-seropositive. Sequencing was done on a sample of PBMCs.

The CDR3 loop reads CASSLVSGNTEAFF. In DNA form, the CDR3 reads TGTGCCAGCAGTCTAGTGTCCGGGAACACTGAAGCTTTCTTT. V gene TRBV7-9 combines with J gene TRBJ1-1; D is uncertain. The length of the CDR3 is 14 residues. V lost 6 bases, J lost 1 base, and 12 bases lay in between. In germline, CDR1 is SEHNR, CDR2 FQNEAQ (reference sequence).